What follows are 31 T cell receptor beta chains derived from one specimen sequenced in a study of long-term antiretroviral therapy in people with HIV. Run at survey level, the immunoSEQ assay was version v3.0. The method was immunoSEQ multiplex PCR; TCRdb's version includes in-frame clones alone and lacks a portion of them. Among 20,000 to 25,000 clones, approximately 77% were seen once, and the ten largest hold around 10%. This specimen consisted of unsorted PBMCs, obtained roughly 2.3 years after starting antiretroviral therapy. These receptors were collected from a man aged 40-49 years with HIV.

This sequence joins TRBV6-1 and TRBJ1-5, with unresolved D. Germline-derived CDR1 and CDR2 are MNHNS and SASEGT. The CDR3 runs to 13 residues. V lost 2 bases, J lost 6 bases, and 8 bases lay in between. This CDR3 is CASSEMPSQPQHF. For the CDR3, the DNA is TGTGCCAGCAGTGAAATGCCGAGTCAGCCCCAGCATTTT.

This rearrangement joins TRBV15 to TRBJ2-7; D is uncertain. Per the germline V gene, CDR1 is LNHNV and CDR2 is YYDKDF (reference sequence). This CDR3 has 14 amino acids. Trimming shortened V by 4 bases and J by 7 bases, and 17 bases separated the two germline ends. The CDR3, as DNA: TGTGCCACCAGCACTACCGGGCAAGTCAGGGAGCAGTACTTC. It encodes CATSTTGQVREQYF.

This sequence joins TRBV21-1 and TRBJ2-7; the D call TRBD1 from the table was never checked on the DNA. TRBV21-1 is tagged as a pseudogene. The CDR3 has 13 amino acids. CDR3 DNA: TGTGCCAGCAGCAAATTGACAGTCTACGAGCAGTACTTC. It encodes CASSKLTVYEQYF.

This chain uses TRBV2 with TRBJ1-1; D gene ambiguous. Germline values: CDR1 SNHLY, CDR2 FYNNEI. The CDR3 is 10 amino acids. V was shortened by 6 bases and J by 12 bases, with 11 bases between the two germline ends. CDR3 bases: TGTGCCAGCAGAGTCGATTTGACTTTCTTT. This gives the protein CASRVDLTFF.

The chain recombines TRBV10-3 with TRBJ1-6; D call uncertain. CDR3 size: 15 residues. The germline gives CDR1 ENHRY, CDR2 SYGVKD. V was clipped by 2 bases and J by 5 bases, with 10 bases between them. The CDR3 sequence is CAISEGTAHNSPLHF. In DNA form, the CDR3 reads TGTGCCATCAGTGAGGGTACGGCACATAATTCACCCCTCCACTTT.

Only a few counts were recorded for this clone. V usage is TRBV18 and J usage is TRBJ2-2; 10 bases map to TRBD2. The CDR3 is 16 residues long. Germline CDR1 KGHSH, CDR2 LQKENI. V was clipped by 6 bases and J by 0 bases; unmatched bases: 4. The CDR3 reads CASSLTSGTNTGELFF. The CDR3 DNA reads as TGTGCCAGCTCCCTTACTAGCGGGACGAACACCGGGGAGCTGTTTTTT.

V gene TRBV10-3 combines with J gene TRBJ2-3; 12 nucleotides match TRBD2. This CDR3 has 16 residues. Germline trimming cut 3 bases from V and 2 bases from J; bases unmatched to any gene: 3. From germline, CDR1 is ENHRY and CDR2 SYGVKD. DNA for the CDR3: TGTGCCATCAGTGACCCTAGCGGGGGGGCCACAGATACGCAGTATTTT. It encodes CAISDPSGGATDTQYF.

The chain joins TRBV11-2 to TRBJ1-2; TRBD1 agrees at 9 bases. The CDR3 sequence is 13 residues long. The V and J ends lost 4 bases and 5 bases, in that order; junction bases with no gene match: 2. Germline V gene lookup returns CDR1 SGHAT and CDR2 FQNNGV. CDR3 residues: CASSYDRGYGYTF. In nucleotides, the CDR3 is TGTGCCAGCAGCTATGACAGGGGGTATGGCTACACCTTC.

This chain connects TRBV14 to TRBJ2-3; D is ambiguous. Trimming stripped 0 bases from V and 8 bases from J, with 3 bases between. The germline gives CDR1 SGHDN, CDR2 FVKESK. CDR3 length equals 11 residues. CDR3 loop: CASSQESTQYF. The CDR3 DNA reads as TGTGCCAGCAGCCAAGAGTCTACGCAGTATTTT.

The chain employs TRBV9 and TRBJ2-1, with 8 bases lining up with TRBD2. V lost 0 bases and J lost 9; bases outside the gene matches: 5. Per germline, CDR1 SGDLS and CDR2 YYNGEE. The CDR3 has 14 amino acids. The CDR3 DNA sequence: TGTGCCAGCAGCGTAGACGGGCTAGCGGGTGAGCAGTTCTTC. It is translated as CASSVDGLAGEQFF.

CDR3 sequence: CTTRKYQETQYF. DNA of the CDR3: TGCACCACCAGGAAGTACCAAGAGACCCAGTACTTC. V is TRBV1 and J is TRBJ2-5. TRBV1 is a documented pseudogene. The CDR3 runs to 12 residues.

The V and J genes are TRBV7-9 and TRBJ1-1; TRBD1 matches at 8 bases. This CDR3 has 12 amino acids. The V and J ends lost 6 bases and 3 bases, in that order; junction bases with no gene match: 0. Germline V lookup: CDR1 SEHNR, CDR2 FQNEAQ (reference sequence). The CDR3 region is CASRTGDTEAFF. The CDR3 nucleotides read TGTGCCAGCAGGACAGGGGACACTGAAGCTTTCTTT.

V gene TRBV5-1 combines with J gene TRBJ2-2; 8 bases fit TRBD1. Germline V gives CDR1 SGHRS, CDR2 YFSETQ. There are 14 residues in the CDR3. The V segment lost 2 bases and the J segment 4 bases; nucleotides outside the gene matches: 1. CDR3 region: CASSFTGGTGELFF. Here the CDR3 DNA reads TGCGCCAGCAGCTTCACAGGGGGCACCGGGGAGCTGTTTTTT.

CDR3 sequence (DNA): TGTGCCTGGAGTTTTAACAATGAGCAGTTCTTC. It specifies CAWSFNNEQFF. This chain links TRBV30 with TRBJ2-1; D not certain. V shed 2 bases and J shed 5 bases, with 4 bases lying between them. In germline, CDR1 is GTSNPN, CDR2 SVGIG (reference sequence). This CDR3 has 11 residues.

In this sample, this clone turned up once. The chain combines TRBV28 with TRBJ2-2; 7 bases fit TRBD1. Germline V CDR1 and CDR2: MDHEN, SYDVKM. Trimming at V came to 3 bases and at J to 5 bases, leaving 12 bases not matched to a gene. The CDR3 is 17 residues long. CDR3 in amino acids: CASSFLLTGKMTGELFF. The CDR3 DNA reads TGTGCCAGCAGTTTCCTTTTGACAGGGAAGATGACCGGGGAGCTGTTTTTT.

This clone occurred once. The chain joins TRBV6-8 to TRBJ2-3; D remains unclear. V dropped 8 bases and J dropped 8 bases, with 14 bases sitting between them. Germline V gene lookup returns CDR1 MNHGY and CDR2 SAAAGT. The CDR3 loop spans 12 amino acids. CDR3 DNA sequence: TGTGCCAGCTTGAGAGTTGTGGGTACGCAGTATTTT. Protein product: CASLRVVGTQYF.

The table lists this clone with a few counts. The rearrangement links TRBV12-2 to TRBJ2-1. TRBV12-2 is annotated as a pseudogene. The CDR3 is 16 residues long. The CDR3 region has the DNA TGTGCAAGTCGGGAGCGCCCCGGGACCCTTAACAATGAGCAGTTCTTC. Protein: CASRERPGTLNNEQFF.

The chain carries TRBV19 and TRBJ2-2; possible D gene TRBD2, 6 bases. Germline CDR1 and CDR2: LNHDA and SQIVND (reference sequence). CDR3 length: 14 amino acids. Between the trimmed V and J ends, which lost 5 bases and 6 bases, there was a span of 13 bases. CDR3 DNA: TGTGCCAGTAGTTCGGCGGGACCCGCCGGGGAGCTGTTTTTT. Protein sequence: CASSSAGPAGELFF.

This clone was observed a single time. The chain joins TRBV27 to TRBJ2-2, with D perhaps matching TRBD1 (6 bases). The V end was cut by 1 base, the J end by 5 bases, with 14 bases between. In germline, CDR1 is MNHEY, CDR2 SMNVEV (reference sequence). The CDR3 covers 16 residues. CDR3 DNA: TGTGCCAGCAGTTTATTGGGGTTGGGGACAACCGGGGAGCTGTTTTTT. Amino acid sequence: CASSLLGLGTTGELFF.

This clone was seen a handful of times. The V call is TRBV7-9, the J call TRBJ2-7; 14 nucleotides agree with TRBD2. With 4 bases clipped from V and 5 bases from J, the junction kept 10 bases outside the gene matches. Germline lookup yields CDR1 SEHNR and CDR2 FQNEAQ (reference sequence). The CDR3 is 17 residues long. The CDR3 bases are TGTGCCAGCAGCTCGAATACCGGGACTAGCGGGAGACACGAGCAGTACTTC. It specifies CASSSNTGTSGRHEQYF.

This rearrangement joins TRBV5-1 to TRBJ2-2; D remains unclear. CDR1 is SGHRS, CDR2 YFSETQ, per germline. The CDR3 extends over 14 amino acids. Trimming left V 2 bases short and J 6 bases short, with 11 bases between. The CDR3 here is CASSFHGAAGELFF. As DNA, the CDR3 is TGCGCCAGCAGCTTCCACGGAGCCGCCGGGGAGCTGTTTTTT.

The chain couples TRBV9 to TRBJ2-3; 7 nucleotides line up with TRBD2. The CDR3 consists of 18 residues. Germline CDR1 reads SGDLS; CDR2 reads YYNGEE. J lost 6 bases, V lost 4 bases, and 20 bases had no gene match. As DNA, the CDR3 is TGTGCCAGCAGCCCCCCCGGAGGGGCGGGGGAAGACGACGATACGCAGTATTTT. Translating gives CASSPPGGAGEDDDTQYF.

The J gene is TRBJ2-1, the V gene TRBV4-1; possible D gene TRBD2, 6 bases. The germline gives CDR1 MGHRA, CDR2 YSYEKL. The CDR3 contains 16 residues. V shed 1 base and J shed 2 bases, with 12 bases lying between them. CDR3 DNA: TGCGCCAGCAGCCAAGTAGGTAGCGGAACCTACAATGAGCAGTTCTTC. This gives the protein CASSQVGSGTYNEQFF.

Within the sample, this clone is medium-sized. The chain carries TRBV27 and TRBJ1-2; 7 bases are a match to TRBD1. Germline loops: CDR1 MNHEY, CDR2 SMNVEV (reference sequence). The J segment lost 8 bases and the V segment lost 5 bases, leaving 5 bases of the junction unmatched. The CDR3 loop spans 12 amino acids. The CDR3 sequence: CASSIGGLGYTF. The CDR3 bases are TGTGCCAGCAGTATAGGGGGCTTGGGCTACACCTTC.

The rearrangement joins TRBV6-5 to TRBJ1-6; D is uncertain. Germline-derived CDR1 and CDR2 are MNHEY and SVGAGI. CDR3 length: 14 amino acids. The germline V and J ends were trimmed by 8 bases and 10 bases, with 18 bases remaining between them. CDR3 DNA sequence: TGTGCCAGCCGGATGCCCCCGAGCGGGTCACCCCTCCACTTT. Amino acid sequence: CASRMPPSGSPLHF.

V and J are TRBV13 and TRBJ2-3; tentative D call: TRBD2 (6 bases). V was clipped by 5 bases and J by 2 bases, with 17 bases between them. Germline CDR1 reads PRHDT; CDR2 reads FYEKMQ (reference sequence). There are 16 residues in the CDR3. CDR3 in DNA: TGTGCCAGCAGCCTTCAGGTTAGCGGCTTCACAGATACGCAGTATTTT. Amino acid sequence: CASSLQVSGFTDTQYF. Full variable domain (remainder filled in from reference TRBV13 and TRBJ2-3): AAGVIQSPRHLIKEKRETATLKCYPIPRHDTVYWYQQGPGQDPQFLISFYEKMQSDKGSIPDRFSAQQFSDYHSELNMSSLELGDSALYFCASSLQVSGFTDTQYFGPGTRLTVL.

The V gene is TRBV6-1, the J gene TRBJ2-7; 8 nucleotides match TRBD1. CDR3 length: 14 amino acids. V lost 8 bases and J lost 1; bases outside the gene matches: 7. Germline CDR1 MNHNS, CDR2 SASEGT. In DNA form, the CDR3 reads TGTGCCAGCGGGGGACAGGTCATATCCTACGAGCAGTACTTC. This gives the protein CASGGQVISYEQYF.

The chain employs TRBV9 and TRBJ1-4; tentative D call: TRBD1 (6 bases). The V end was cut by 0 bases, the J end by 8 bases, with 11 bases between. This CDR3 region has 14 residues. Germline-derived CDR1 and CDR2 are SGDLS and YYNGEE. For the CDR3, the DNA is TGTGCCAGCAGCGTAGAGGTGGGGGCGGAAAAACTGTTTTTT. As protein: CASSVEVGAEKLFF.

In this sample, this clone turned up once. This sequence joins TRBV7-2 and TRBJ2-7; no reliable D call. Germline CDR1 is SGHTA and CDR2 is FQGNSA. The CDR3 sequence is 14 residues long. With 6 bases removed from V and 2 bases from J, the gap between germline ends came to 14 bases. DNA for the CDR3: TGTGCCAGCAGTCGGACGACCCTCGCCTACGAGCAGTACTTC. Its translation: CASSRTTLAYEQYF.

The chain uses TRBV11-2 and TRBJ2-2; TRBD2 is a possible D gene (6 bases). Trimming stripped 4 bases from V and 1 base from J, with 16 bases between. Looked up from germline, CDR1 is SGHAT and CDR2 is FQNNGV. This CDR3 has 17 amino acids. The CDR3 DNA follows: TGTGCCAGCAGCTCGGCTTACGGGGGAGTGAACACCGGGGAGCTGTTTTTT. Translating it yields CASSSAYGGVNTGELFF.

Only one count was recorded for this clone. This sequence joins TRBV19 and TRBJ2-1; D ambiguous. The germline gives CDR1 LNHDA, CDR2 SQIVND (reference sequence). CDR3 length equals 15 residues. The V gene lost 0 bases and the J gene lost 5 bases, with 11 bases spanning the gap. The CDR3: CASSIDLLVNNEQFF. DNA for the CDR3: TGTGCCAGTAGTATAGATCTATTGGTAAACAATGAGCAGTTCTTC.